This is a list of T cell receptor beta chains from one sample in a study of control samples from healthy donors and cancer patients. The assay was immunoSEQ multiplex PCR, and TCRdb's table has in-frame clones only and misses some. The repertoire includes 150,000 or so clones, around 94% of them detected once, and roughly 13% sits in the top ten. The sequenced material came from blood. The receptors originated from a man aged 35 to 55 in good health. Each CDR3 is given without its conserved first and last residue.

>TRBV7-9|TRBJ2-3
ASSLVAGWSTDTQY
>TRBV4-2|TRBJ2-3
ASSHSRLAVAGGGTDTQY
>TRBV9|TRBJ1-2
ASSDRTGAYGYT
>TRBV9|TRBJ1-6
ASSVAGTVNSPLH
>TRBV27|TRBJ2-7
ASSLQGYEQY
>TRBV7-9|TRBJ1-2
ASSLGTGGYT
>TRBV9|TRBJ1-1
ASSRGGSTEAF
>TRBV5-6|TRBJ2-3
ASSLGQGYVHTQY
>TRBV2|TRBJ1-2
ARPKAGGPPRAGYT
>TRBV7-2|TRBJ2-2
ASSSDSGELF
>TRBV15|TRBJ2-1
ATSRVGSAGGWDEQF
>TRBV6-5|TRBJ1-4
ASRYTGGTNEKLF
>TRBV11-2|TRBJ1-4
ASSFRDRGGKLF
>TRBV11-2|TRBJ1-1
ASTTNPREAF
>TRBV5-1|TRBJ1-1
ASSLKTDSAEAF
>TRBV4-3|TRBJ1-1
ASSQVTGDIEAF
>TRBV7-3|TRBJ2-2
ASSLIGQGTGELF
>TRBV9|TRBJ1-5
ASSPDQGSNQPQH
>TRBV28|TRBJ2-2
ASSLTGTGELF
>TRBV7-2|TRBJ1-1
ASSYRDRAF
>TRBV5-8|TRBJ2-1
ASSLRRAFYNEQF
>TRBV7-2|TRBJ2-2
ASSPMSGGIGELF
>TRBV14|TRBJ2-7
ASSQGSFPTYEQY
>TRBV25-1|TRBJ2-5
ALLPQETQY
>TRBV2|TRBJ1-2
ASSVEGGKGYGYT
>TRBV6-2/TRBV6-3|TRBJ2-3
ASSYEVTDTQY
>TRBV19|TRBJ2-5
ASSTRQLANERETQY
>TRBV27|TRBJ2-1
ASSLSGLAGYNEQF
>TRBV29-1|TRBJ2-2
SVGTGNTGELF
>TRBV10-3|TRBJ2-3
AISETLLGRGHTDTQY
>TRBV9|TRBJ1-2
ASSGTGAGGYT
>TRBV6-1|TRBJ2-7
ASSEVGGHEQY
>TRBV6-5|TRBJ1-2
ASSPRGAYGYT
>TRBV19|TRBJ1-5
ASSKGLAGASNQPQH
>TRBV5-6|TRBJ1-1
ASSLSDTEAF
>TRBV6-2/TRBV6-3|TRBJ1-1
ASSYPGWTEAF
>TRBV6-5|TRBJ1-5
ASRVWSGPQH
>TRBV5-1|TRBJ1-2
ASSFRTGYGYT
>TRBV4-1|TRBJ1-5
ASSLGRPRDRGNQPQH
>TRBV19|TRBJ1-1
ASSMAGGHTEAF
>TRBV28|TRBJ1-2
ASSLITIGNYGYT
>TRBV7-8|TRBJ1-5
ASSHEDLTGGQPQH
>TRBV4-3|TRBJ2-2
ASSHRTGANTGELF
>TRBV25-1|TRBJ2-1
ASSKFGTGSYNEQF
>TRBV5-4|TRBJ2-2
ASSPGTKNTGELF
>TRBV6-6|TRBJ1-6
ASSLAGGNSPLH
>TRBV18|TRBJ1-5
ASSRSGVDQPQH
>TRBV9|TRBJ1-2
ASSVAYSSDRSYGYT